These 2 T cell receptor beta chains came from one sample sequenced in a study of beta chain features in type 1 diabetes. Reverse transcribing all isolated RNA meant expressed TCRB transcripts were sequenced. TCRdb keeps only in-frame clones here, not all; method: immunoSEQ multiplex PCR. The sample includes about 320,000 clones, around 13% of them seen just once. Sequenced material: central memory CD4+ T cells from blood. These receptors came from a man aged 25-45 years in good health.

This clone showed up just a few times. The V gene is TRBV20-1, the J gene TRBJ2-3; no clear D gene. Germline V lookup: CDR1 DFQATT, CDR2 SNEGSKA (reference sequence). The CDR3 spans 11 residues. Trimming shortened V by 8 bases and J by 0 bases, and 6 bases separated the two germline ends. The CDR3 nucleotides are TGCAGTACGCTAAGCACAGATACGCAGTATTTT. This sequence encodes CSTLSTDTQYF.

There are many counts of this clone. A much larger clone lies a single base off, so this may be a read error. The rearrangement links TRBV7-2 to TRBJ1-1, with D unclear. CDR3 size: 11 residues. Germline V gives CDR1 SGHTA, CDR2 FQGNSA. Trimming removed 5 bases from V and 1 base from J, with 2 bases in between. CDR3 DNA sequence: TGTGCCAGCAGCCAGAACACTGAAGCTTTCTTT. Translation gives CASSQNTEAFF.